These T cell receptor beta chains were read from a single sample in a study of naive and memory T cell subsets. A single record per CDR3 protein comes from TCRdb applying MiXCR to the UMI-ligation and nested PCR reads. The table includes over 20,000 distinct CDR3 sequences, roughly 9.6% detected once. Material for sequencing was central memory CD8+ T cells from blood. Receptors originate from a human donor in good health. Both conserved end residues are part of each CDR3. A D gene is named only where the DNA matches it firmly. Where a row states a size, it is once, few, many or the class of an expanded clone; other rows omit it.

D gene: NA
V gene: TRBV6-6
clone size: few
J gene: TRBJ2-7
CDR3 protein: CASSYGRLTYEQYF
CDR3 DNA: TGTGCCAGCAGTTACGGACGGTTGACCTACGAGCAGTACTTC

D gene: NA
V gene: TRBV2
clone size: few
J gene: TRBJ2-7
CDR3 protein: CASSVYGPTDEQYF
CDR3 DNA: TGTGCCAGCAGTGTTTACGGTCCAACGGACGAGCAGTACTTC

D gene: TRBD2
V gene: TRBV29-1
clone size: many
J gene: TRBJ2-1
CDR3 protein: CSVLGLAGVSFNEQFF
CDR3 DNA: TGCAGCGTCCTCGGACTAGCGGGAGTTTCCTTCAATGAGCAGTTCTTC

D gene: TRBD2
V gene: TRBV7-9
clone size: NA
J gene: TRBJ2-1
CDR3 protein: CASSLELAGANEQFF
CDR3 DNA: TGTGCCAGCAGCTTAGAACTAGCGGGAGCCAATGAGCAGTTCTTC

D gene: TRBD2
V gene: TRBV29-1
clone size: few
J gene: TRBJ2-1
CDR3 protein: CSVDGTSNGQFF
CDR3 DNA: TGCAGCGTTGATGGGACTAGTAATGGGCAGTTCTTC

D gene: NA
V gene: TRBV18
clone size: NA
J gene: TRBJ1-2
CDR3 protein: CASSPSGNYGYTF
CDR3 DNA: TGTGCCAGCTCACCCTCCGGGAACTATGGCTACACCTTC

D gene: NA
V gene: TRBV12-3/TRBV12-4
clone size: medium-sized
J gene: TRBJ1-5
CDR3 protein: CASSLLGAPNQPQHF
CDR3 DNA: TGTGCCAGCAGTTTATTGGGAGCCCCGAATCAGCCCCAGCATTTT

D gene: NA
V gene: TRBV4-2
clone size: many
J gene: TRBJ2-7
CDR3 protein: CASSQDRPASYEQYF
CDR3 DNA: TGTGCCAGCAGCCAAGATCGTCCAGCCTCCTACGAGCAGTACTTC

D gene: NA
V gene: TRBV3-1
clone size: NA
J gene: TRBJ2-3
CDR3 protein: CASSTYPLWDPDTQYF
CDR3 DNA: TGTGCCAGCAGCACCTACCCCCTATGGGATCCAGATACGCAGTATTTT

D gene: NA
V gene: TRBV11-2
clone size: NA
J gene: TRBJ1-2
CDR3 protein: CASSPSSPYGYTF
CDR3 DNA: TGTGCCAGCAGTCCGAGTTCCCCTTATGGCTACACCTTC

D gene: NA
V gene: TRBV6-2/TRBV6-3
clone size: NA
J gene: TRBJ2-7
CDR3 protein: CASRRTDFGEQYF
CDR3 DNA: TGTGCCAGCAGACGGACAGACTTCGGCGAGCAGTACTTC

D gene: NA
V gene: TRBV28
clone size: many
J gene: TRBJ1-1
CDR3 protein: CASTDPGLRAYENTEAFF
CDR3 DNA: TGTGCCAGCACTGATCCGGGGTTAAGGGCATATGAGAACACTGAAGCTTTCTTT

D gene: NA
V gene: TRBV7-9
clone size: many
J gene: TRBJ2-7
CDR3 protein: CASSLASSDYEQYF
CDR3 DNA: TGTGCCAGCAGCTTAGCTAGCTCAGACTACGAGCAGTACTTC

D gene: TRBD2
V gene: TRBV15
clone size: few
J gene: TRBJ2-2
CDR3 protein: CATSSGLAVTGELFF
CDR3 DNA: TGTGCCACCAGCAGCGGACTAGCGGTCACCGGGGAGCTGTTTTTT

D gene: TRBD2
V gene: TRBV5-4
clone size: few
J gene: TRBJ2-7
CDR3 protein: CASSLTSGRHGQYF
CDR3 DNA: TGTGCCAGCAGCTTGACTAGCGGGAGGCATGGGCAGTACTTC

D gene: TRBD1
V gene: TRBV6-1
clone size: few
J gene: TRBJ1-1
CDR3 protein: CASSEAPDRASEAFF
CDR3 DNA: TGTGCCAGCAGTGAAGCACCGGACAGGGCCAGCGAAGCTTTCTTT

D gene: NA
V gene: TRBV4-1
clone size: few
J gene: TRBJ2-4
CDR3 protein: CASSQEHHAKNIQYF
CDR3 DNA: TGCGCCAGCAGCCAAGAGCACCACGCCAAAAACATTCAGTACTTC

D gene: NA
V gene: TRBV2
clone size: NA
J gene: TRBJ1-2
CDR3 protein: CASTDNYGYTF
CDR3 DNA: TGTGCCAGCACTGATAACTATGGCTACACCTTC

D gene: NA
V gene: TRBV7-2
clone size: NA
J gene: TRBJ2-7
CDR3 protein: CASSLSEGWAYEQYF
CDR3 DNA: TGTGCCAGCAGCTTATCGGAGGGGTGGGCCTACGAGCAGTACTTC

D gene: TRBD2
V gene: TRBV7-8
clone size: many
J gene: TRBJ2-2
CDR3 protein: CASSLDRGSVTGELFF
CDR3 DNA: TGTGCCAGCAGCTTAGATCGCGGGAGTGTCACCGGGGAGCTGTTTTTT

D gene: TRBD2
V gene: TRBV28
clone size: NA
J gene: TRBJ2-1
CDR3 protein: CASSSPREGLFEYNEQFF
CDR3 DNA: TGTGCCAGCAGTTCCCCCCGGGAGGGCCTCTTCGAGTACAATGAGCAGTTCTTC

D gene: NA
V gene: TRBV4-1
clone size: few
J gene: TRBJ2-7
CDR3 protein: CASSQEQTVSSYEQYF
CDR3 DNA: TGCGCCAGCAGCCAAGAACAAACAGTGAGCTCCTACGAGCAGTACTTC

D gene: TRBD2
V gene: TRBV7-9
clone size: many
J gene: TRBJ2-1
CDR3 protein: CASSLGSGTVEQFF
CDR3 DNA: TGTGCCAGCAGCTTGGGTAGCGGGACGGTGGAGCAGTTCTTC

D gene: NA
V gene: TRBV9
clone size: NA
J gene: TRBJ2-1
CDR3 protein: CASSVDGGTGEQFF
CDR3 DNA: TGTGCCAGCAGCGTAGATGGCGGGACGGGTGAGCAGTTCTTC

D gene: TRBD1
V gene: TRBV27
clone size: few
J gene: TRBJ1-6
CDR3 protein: CASTNGRQGGSPLHF
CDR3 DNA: TGTGCCAGCACCAACGGTCGACAGGGAGGTTCACCCCTCCACTTT

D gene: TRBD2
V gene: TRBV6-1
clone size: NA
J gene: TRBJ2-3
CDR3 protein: CASSELAGSTDTQYF
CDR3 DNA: TGTGCCAGCAGTGAGCTAGCGGGGAGCACAGATACGCAGTATTTT

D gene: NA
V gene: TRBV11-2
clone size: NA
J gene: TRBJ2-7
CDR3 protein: CASSPQMGTAAYEQYF
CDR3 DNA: TGTGCCAGCAGCCCCCAGATGGGGACTGCCGCCTACGAGCAGTACTTC

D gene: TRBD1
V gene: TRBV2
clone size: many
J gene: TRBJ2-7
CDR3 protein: CASRPYRGIVDEQYF
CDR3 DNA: TGTGCCAGCAGGCCCTACAGGGGGATCGTCGACGAGCAGTACTTC

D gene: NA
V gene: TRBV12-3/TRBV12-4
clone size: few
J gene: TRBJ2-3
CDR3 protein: CASSFLDTQYF
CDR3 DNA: TGTGCCAGCAGTTTTCTGGATACGCAGTATTTT

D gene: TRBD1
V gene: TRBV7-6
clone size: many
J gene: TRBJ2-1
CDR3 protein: CASSLSPDRTAYNEQFF
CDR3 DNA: TGTGCCAGCAGCTTATCCCCGGACAGGACCGCCTACAATGAGCAGTTCTTC

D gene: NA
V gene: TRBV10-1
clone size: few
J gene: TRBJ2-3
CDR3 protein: CASSGDTTNKADTQYF
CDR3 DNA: TGCGCCAGCTCCGGTGATACGACCAATAAAGCAGATACGCAGTATTTT

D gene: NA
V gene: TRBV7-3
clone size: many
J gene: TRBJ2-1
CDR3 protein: CASSYNRAGRNEQFF
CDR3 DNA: TGTGCCAGCAGCTATAACCGGGCCGGGCGCAATGAGCAGTTCTTC

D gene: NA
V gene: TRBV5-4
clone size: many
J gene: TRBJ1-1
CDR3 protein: CASSDYTEAFF
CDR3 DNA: TGTGCCAGCAGCGACTACACTGAAGCTTTCTTT

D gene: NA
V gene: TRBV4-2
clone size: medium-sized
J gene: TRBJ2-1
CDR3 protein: CASSREEGAIDEQFF
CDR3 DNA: TGTGCCAGCAGCCGAGAGGAGGGGGCGATCGATGAGCAGTTCTTC

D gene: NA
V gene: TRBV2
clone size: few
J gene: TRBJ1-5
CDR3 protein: CASTPGRSNQPQHF
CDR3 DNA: TGTGCCAGCACCCCGGGACGGAGCAATCAGCCCCAGCATTTT

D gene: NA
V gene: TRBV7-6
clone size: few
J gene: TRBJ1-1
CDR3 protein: CASSPGGPNTEAFF
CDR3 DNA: TGTGCCAGCAGCCCCGGGGGGCCGAACACTGAAGCTTTCTTT

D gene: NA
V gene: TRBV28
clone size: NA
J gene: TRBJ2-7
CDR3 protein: CASSFYGSSYEQYF
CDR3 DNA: TGTGCCAGCAGTTTTTACGGGAGCTCCTACGAGCAGTACTTC

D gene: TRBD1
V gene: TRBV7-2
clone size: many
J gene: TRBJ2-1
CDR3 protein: CASSSPDREDEQFF
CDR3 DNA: TGTGCCAGCAGCTCTCCGGACAGGGAGGATGAGCAGTTCTTC

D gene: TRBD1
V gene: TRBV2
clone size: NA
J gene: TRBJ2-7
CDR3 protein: CACSLTGGGSYEQYF
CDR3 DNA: TGTGCCTGCAGCCTAACAGGGGGCGGTTCCTACGAGCAGTACTTC

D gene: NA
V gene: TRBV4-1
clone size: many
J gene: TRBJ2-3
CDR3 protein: CASSQDAIESDTQYF
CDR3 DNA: TGCGCCAGCAGCCAAGATGCTATTGAGTCAGATACGCAGTATTTT

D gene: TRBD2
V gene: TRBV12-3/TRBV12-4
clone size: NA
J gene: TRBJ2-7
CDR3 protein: CASSLSPGGEQYF
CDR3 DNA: TGTGCCAGCAGTTTAAGCCCGGGGGGGGAGCAGTACTTC

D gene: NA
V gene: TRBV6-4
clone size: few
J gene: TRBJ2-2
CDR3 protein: CASSDRSTGELFF
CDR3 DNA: TGTGCCAGCAGTGACAGGTCAACCGGGGAGCTGTTTTTT

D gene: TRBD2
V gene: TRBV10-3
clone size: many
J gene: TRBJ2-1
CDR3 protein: CAISDGLAYNGGYNEQFF
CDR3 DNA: TGTGCCATCAGTGACGGGCTAGCCTACAACGGGGGGTACAATGAGCAGTTCTTC

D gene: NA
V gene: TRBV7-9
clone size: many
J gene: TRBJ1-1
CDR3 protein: CASIGQGREAFF
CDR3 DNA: TGTGCCAGCATAGGGCAGGGGCGTGAAGCTTTCTTT

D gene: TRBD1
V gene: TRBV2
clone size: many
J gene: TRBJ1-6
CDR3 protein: CASYVRTGNNSPLHF
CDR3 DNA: TGTGCCAGCTATGTCAGGACAGGGAATAATTCACCCCTCCACTTT

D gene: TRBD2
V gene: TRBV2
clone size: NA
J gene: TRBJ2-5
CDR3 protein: CASSEAASGRPRETQYF
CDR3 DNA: TGTGCCAGCAGTGAAGCGGCTAGCGGGAGGCCCCGAGAGACCCAGTACTTC

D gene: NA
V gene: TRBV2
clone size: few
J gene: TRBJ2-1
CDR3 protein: CAILLPDGNEQFF
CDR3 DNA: TGTGCCATACTCTTACCAGACGGCAATGAGCAGTTCTTC

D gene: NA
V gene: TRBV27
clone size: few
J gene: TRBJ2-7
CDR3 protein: CASSLSNSYEQYF
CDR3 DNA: TGTGCCAGCAGTTTATCGAACTCCTACGAGCAGTACTTC

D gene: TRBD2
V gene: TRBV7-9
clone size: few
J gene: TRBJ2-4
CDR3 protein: CASSLTLAGESKNIQYF
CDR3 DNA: TGTGCCAGCAGCTTAACCTTAGCGGGAGAATCCAAAAACATTCAGTACTTC

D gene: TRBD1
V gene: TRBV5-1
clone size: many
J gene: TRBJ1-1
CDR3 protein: CASSRTGGRNENTEAFF
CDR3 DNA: TGCGCCAGCAGCAGGACAGGGGGCCGGAATGAGAACACTGAAGCTTTCTTT

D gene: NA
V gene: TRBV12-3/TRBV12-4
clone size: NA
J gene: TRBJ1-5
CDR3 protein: CASTLQGVQNQPQHF
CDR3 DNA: TGTGCCAGCACCTTACAGGGCGTCCAGAATCAGCCCCAGCATTTT

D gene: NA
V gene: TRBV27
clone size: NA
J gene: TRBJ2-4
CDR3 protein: CASSLSIPRPANIQYF
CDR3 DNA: TGTGCCAGCAGTTTATCGATTCCGCGCCCGGCAAACATTCAGTACTTC

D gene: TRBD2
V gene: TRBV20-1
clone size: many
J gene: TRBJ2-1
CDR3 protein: CSAKLAGGREQFF
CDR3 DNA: TGCAGTGCCAAACTAGCGGGAGGCCGGGAGCAGTTCTTC